These 24 T cell receptor beta chains were sequenced from one sample in a study of T cells in Graves' hyperthyroidism and ophthalmopathy. TCR beta CDR3 sequences were amplified from RNA transcripts. RT-PCR in the first round (using the HTBI primer set) targeted the TCR CDR3. TCRdb independently ran MiXCR on the multiplex PCR reads; one entry per CDR3 protein. The table has under 250,000 distinct CDR3 sequences, 15% to 20% seen once. Material for sequencing was blood. Receptors originate from a man aged 50-59 years with Graves' hyperthyroidism.

This clonotype has at least ten counts. J is TRBJ1-2 and V is TRBV6-1, with a possible D match to TRBD1 (5 bases). Germline CDR1 reads MNHNS; CDR2 reads SASEGT. The CDR3 loop spans 15 amino acids. The germline V and J ends were trimmed by 1 base and 4 bases, with 13 bases remaining between them. As DNA, the CDR3 is TGTGCCAGCAGTGAAGTGGGGGGTCGGGTCTATGGCTACACCTTC. It is translated as CASSEVGGRVYGYTF.

Note on this clonotype: A read error may be the cause here, since a much bigger clone is one base away. The V call is TRBV24-1, the J call TRBJ2-1; D is possibly TRBD2 (6 bases). Germline V gene sequence: CDR1 KGHDR, CDR2 SFDVKD. Trimming shortened V by 7 bases and J by 6 bases, and 9 bases separated the two germline ends. The CDR3 spans 12 residues. The CDR3 protein is CATSGSSNEQFF. The CDR3 DNA reads as TGTGCCACCAGCGGGAGTAGCAATGAGCAGTTCTTC.

This clonotype was detected ten times or more. The chain recombines TRBV28 with TRBJ1-2, with 8 bases fitting TRBD1. CDR3 length: 14 residues. Germline CDR1 reads MDHEN; CDR2 reads SYDVKM. After removal of 6 bases from V and 5 bases from J, the junction contained 8 bases not matched to a gene. CDR3 residues: CASRTQGARYGYTF. In DNA, the CDR3 is TGTGCCAGCAGAACCCAGGGGGCTAGGTATGGCTACACCTTC.

This clonotype has just one count. A single base separates this from a much larger clone, so it may be a read error. This chain joins TRBV7-9 and TRBJ1-1, with TRBD1 identical over 8 bases. The CDR3 has 15 amino acids. The V gene's germline CDR1 is SEHNR and CDR2 FQNEAQ (reference sequence). This CDR3 reads CASSSGQGIFTEALF. The CDR3 nucleotides read TGTGCCAGCAGCTCAGGACAGGGTATTTTCACTGAAGCTCTCTTT.

On this clonotype itself: The junction departs from germline at one end; a sequencing error may be responsible. V gene TRBV12-5 combines with J gene TRBJ1-1, with a weak D call TRBD1 (5 bases). Germline CDR1 LGHNT, CDR2 FRNRAP. The CDR3 totals 15 residues. CDR3 coding DNA: TGTGCTAGTGGTCCGCGGGGGGGGAGAGGGACTGAAGCTCTCTTT. Amino acids: CASGPRGGRGTEALF. The whole variable domain, remainder taken from reference TRBV12-5 and TRBJ1-1, is DARVTQTPRHKVTEMGQEVTMRCQPILGHNTVFWYRQTMMQGLELLAYFRNRAPLDDSGMPKDRFSAEMPDATLATLKIQPSEPRDSAVYFCASGPRGGRGTEALFGQGTRLTVV.

This clonotype was seen many times. J is TRBJ2-4 and V is TRBV7-9; possible D gene TRBD2, 6 bases. V shed 6 bases and J shed 0 bases, with 15 bases lying between them. Germline-derived CDR1 and CDR2 are SEHNR and FQNEAQ (reference sequence). There are 16 residues in the CDR3. The CDR3 bases are TGTGCCAGCAGTCATAGCGGTCCTCGAGCCAAAAACATTCAGTACTTC. Translation: CASSHSGPRAKNIQYF.

V gene TRBV24-1 combines with J gene TRBJ2-1; 9 bases line up with TRBD1. The CDR3 sequence is 13 residues long. J gave up 6 bases and V 7 bases, and 3 bases lay outside the gene matches. Germline loops: CDR1 KGHDR, CDR2 SFDVKD. CDR3 sequence reads: CATRGTGSNEQFF. For the CDR3, the DNA is TGTGCCACCAGAGGGACAGGGAGCAATGAGCAGTTCTTC.

This chain uses TRBV20-1 with TRBJ1-5; 8 bases align to TRBD1. CDR1 and CDR2 (germline): DFQATT, SNEGSKA (reference sequence). V was pared by 8 bases and J by 7 bases, with 10 bases of the junction left unmatched. The CDR3 spans 13 residues. CDR3 residues: CSTYGQGKQPQHF. The CDR3 DNA is TGCAGTACTTACGGACAGGGAAAGCAGCCCCAGCATTTT.

This clonotype was seen a few times. The J gene is TRBJ2-1, the V gene TRBV5-1, with TRBD1 matching over 9 bases. The germline V gene encodes CDR1 SGHRS and CDR2 YFSETQ. The CDR3 runs 14 residues. Germline trimming cut 5 bases from V and 10 bases from J; bases unmatched to any gene: 10. The CDR3 coding sequence is TGCGCCAGCAGTCCCGACAGGGGGGCTAGAGAGCAGTTCTTC. Translating it yields CASSPDRGAREQFF.

This sequence joins TRBV4-1 and TRBJ2-5, with 12 positions matching TRBD1. The CDR3 has 19 residues. CDR1 and CDR2 from the germline V gene are MGHRA and YSYEKL. Losses at the gene ends were 0 bases for V and 5 bases for J; bases not matched to a gene: 13. CDR3: CASSQDGGGTGGRGETQYF. CDR3 bases: TGCGCCAGCAGCCAAGATGGGGGTGGGACAGGGGGCCGTGGGGAGACCCAGTACTTC.

This clonotype came up many times. J is TRBJ2-1 and V is TRBV12-3 or TRBV12-4, with D unresolved. V lost 5 bases, J lost 9 bases, and 17 bases lay in between. The CDR3 totals 14 residues. CDR3 in DNA: TGTGCCAGCAGTCCATCTAGGAGAGGAAGTGAGCAGTTCTTC. Translating gives CASSPSRRGSEQFF.

This clonotype showed up just a few times. V gene TRBV29-1 combines with J gene TRBJ2-7, with 7 bases identical to TRBD1. Trimming took 3 bases from V and 6 from J; bases not matched to a gene: 11. The CDR3 covers 14 residues. Per the germline V gene, CDR1 is SQVTM and CDR2 is ANQGSEA. CDR3: CSVETRDRSGEQYF. The CDR3 bases are TGCAGCGTTGAGACCCGGGACAGATCCGGCGAGCAGTACTTC.

This clonotype was seen ten or more times. This chain joins TRBV12-3 or TRBV12-4 and TRBJ2-7; a weak D match, TRBD2 (6 bases). The CDR3 spans 15 residues. V was clipped by 0 bases and J by 3 bases, with 12 bases between them. CDR3 nucleotides: TGTGCCAGCAGTTTAGCCGACCGGGAGTTCTACGAGCAGTACTTC. Its translation: CASSLADREFYEQYF.

This chain joins TRBV20-1 and TRBJ1-6, with 7 bases matching TRBD1. With 6 bases clipped from V and 9 bases from J, the junction kept 8 bases outside the gene matches. The CDR3 runs to 13 residues. Germline CDR1 is DFQATT and CDR2 is SNEGSKA (reference sequence). CDR3 amino acids: CSAEDRAGSPLHF. DNA for the CDR3: TGCAGTGCAGAAGACAGGGCTGGTTCACCCCTCCACTTT.

This chain uses TRBV3-1 with TRBJ2-7, with D uncertain. The CDR3 extends over 18 amino acids. Germline V gene lookup returns CDR1 LGHDT and CDR2 YNNKEL (reference sequence). V was pared by 5 bases and J by 8 bases, with 31 bases between. The chain's CDR3 is CASSEDRGEEGIPTKQYF. DNA of the CDR3: TGTGCCAGCAGCGAGGATCGCGGTGAGGAAGGGATCCCTACGAAGCAGTACTTC.

This clonotype was observed a few times. V is TRBV20-1 and J is TRBJ1-3; D is perhaps TRBD1 (6 bases). From germline, CDR1 is DFQATT and CDR2 SNEGSKA (reference sequence). Trimming cost V 1 base and J 4 bases, with 11 bases left between them. This CDR3 has 14 amino acids. The CDR3 spells CSARVQGLGNTIYF. The CDR3 DNA is TGCAGTGCTAGAGTCCAGGGGTTAGGAAACACCATATATTTT.

V usage is TRBV2 and J usage is TRBJ2-7, with 8 bases lining up with TRBD2. This CDR3 region has 13 residues. Per germline, CDR1 SNHLY and CDR2 FYNNEI. V dropped 11 bases and J dropped 7; count of bases not matched to a gene: 13. DNA for the CDR3: TGTGCCGGCACTGAAGCGGGAGAATGGGAGCAGTACTTC. Translating it yields CAGTEAGEWEQYF.

This clonotype was observed a few times. The chain employs TRBV24-1 and TRBJ2-1; TRBD2 agrees at 9 bases. V lost 2 bases and J lost 6; bases outside the gene matches: 7. The CDR3 runs to 16 residues. CDR1 is KGHDR, CDR2 SFDVKD, per germline. The DNA of the CDR3 is TGTGCCACCAGTGATTCGACTAGCGGCTGGAGCAATGAGCAGTTCTTC. Translation: CATSDSTSGWSNEQFF.

The chain recombines TRBV20-1 with TRBJ2-7, with D possibly TRBD2 on 5 matching bases. CDR1 is DFQATT and CDR2 is SNEGSKA in the germline V gene (reference sequence). V lost 2 bases, J lost 1 base, and 12 bases lay in between. The CDR3 spans 14 residues. In DNA form, the CDR3 reads TGCAGTGCTAGAAAAATGGACTCTTCCTACGAGCAGTACTTC. Translating it yields CSARKMDSSYEQYF.

This clonotype occurred many times. The chain employs TRBV27 and TRBJ2-7; TRBD2 agrees at 14 bases. The CDR3 runs to 13 residues. Germline V CDR1 and CDR2: MNHEY, SMNVEV (reference sequence). The ends lost 8 bases at V and 5 bases at J; junction bases unmatched: 2. CDR3 protein: CASRGLAGDEQYF. In nucleotides, the CDR3 is TGTGCCAGCCGGGGACTAGCGGGAGACGAGCAGTACTTC.

As concerns this clonotype: The junction departs from the called germline gene at one end, perhaps through a read error. This chain links TRBV28 with TRBJ2-1, with D perhaps matching TRBD1 or TRBD2 (5 bases each). Germline V gives CDR1 MDHEN, CDR2 SYDVKM. This CDR3 has 15 residues. The CDR3 nucleotides are TGTGCCAGCACCGGAGTCCGGGGCCTAGACAATGTGCAGTTCTTC. This translates into CASTGVRGLDNVQFF. Filled out from reference TRBV28 and TRBJ2-1, the complete variable domain reads DVKVTQSSRYLVKRTGEKVFLECVQDMDHENMFWYRQDPGLGLRLIYFSYDVKMKEKGDIPEGYSVSREKKERFSLILESASTNQTSMYLCASTGVRGLDNVQFFGPGTRLTVL.

CDR3 nucleotide sequence: TGTGCCAGCAGTTACCTCGCAGGGGTTGGAAACACCATATATTTT. Residues: CASSYLAGVGNTIYF. The chain links TRBV6-9 to TRBJ1-3, with TRBD1 as a possible D gene (6 bases). The germline CDR1 and CDR2 sequences are MNHGY and SVAAGI. The CDR3 consists of 15 residues. Deletions cut 3 bases from V and 3 bases from J, with 12 bases between.

This clonotype occurred many times. Here the CDR3 reads CASSQAGIRNEQYF. CDR3 sequence (DNA): TGTGCCAGCAGCCAAGCGGGGATACGCAACGAGCAGTACTTC. The chain joins TRBV3-1 to TRBJ2-7; D is possibly TRBD2 (5 bases). The CDR3 loop spans 14 amino acids. The germline V and J ends were trimmed by 1 base and 5 bases, with 12 bases remaining between them. From germline, CDR1 is LGHDT and CDR2 YNNKEL (reference sequence).

The sample holds many counts of this clonotype. The chain employs TRBV11-3 and TRBJ2-5; the match to TRBD2 covers 7 bases. V dropped 1 base and J dropped 1; count of bases not matched to a gene: 12. This CDR3 contains 18 residues. Germline values: CDR1 SGHNT, CDR2 YENEEA. The CDR3 is CASSLGRASGGAQETQYF. The CDR3 nucleotides read TGTGCCAGCAGCTTAGGTCGGGCTAGCGGAGGGGCCCAAGAGACCCAGTACTTC.